This T cell receptor beta chain is from a study of CD8+CD57+ T cells in acquired aplastic anemia. Genomic DNA templated the TCR beta VDJ and CDR3 profiling. TCRdb re-analysed the reads in MiXCR, keeping a single row per CDR3 protein. The sample carries some 200,000 distinct CDR3 sequences, under 50% recorded once. An expansion of CD8+CD57+ cells by flow cytometry had been shown in patients chosen for sequencing. Sequences were obtained from sorted CD4+, CD8+, or CD8+CD57+ T cells (not recorded which) from PBMCs. The receptor's source is a human donor with aplastic anemia.

The DNA for the CDR3 is TGCAGTGCTAGAAGCGAATCTAGTCAGCCCCAGCATTTT. Residues: CSARSESSQPQHF. V gene TRBV20-1 combines with J gene TRBJ1-5, with D unclear. V lost 2 bases to trimming and J lost 6 bases, with 11 bases between them. This CDR3 is 13 amino acids long. In germline, CDR1 is DFQATT, CDR2 SNEGSKA (reference sequence).